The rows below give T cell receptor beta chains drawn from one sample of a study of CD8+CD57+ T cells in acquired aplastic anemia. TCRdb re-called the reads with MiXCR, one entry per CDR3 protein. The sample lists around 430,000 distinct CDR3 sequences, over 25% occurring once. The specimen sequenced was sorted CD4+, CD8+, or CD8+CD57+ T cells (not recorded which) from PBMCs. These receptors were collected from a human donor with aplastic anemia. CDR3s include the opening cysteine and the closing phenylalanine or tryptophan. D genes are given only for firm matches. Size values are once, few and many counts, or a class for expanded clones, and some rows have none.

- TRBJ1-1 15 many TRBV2 CASSEMIPRITEAFF TGTGCCAGCAGTGAGATGATCCCGAGGATCACTGAAGCTTTCTTT
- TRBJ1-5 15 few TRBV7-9 CASSQSQGREGPQHF TGTGCCAGCAGCCAAAGCCAGGGCAGAGAGGGGCCCCAGCATTTT
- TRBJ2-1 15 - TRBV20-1 CSASMADRGYNEQFF TGCAGTGCTAGTATGGCAGACCGTGGGTACAATGAGCAGTTCTTC
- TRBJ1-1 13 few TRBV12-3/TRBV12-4 CASSLTPLFEAFF TGTGCCAGCAGTCTAACCCCACTGTTTGAAGCTTTCTTT
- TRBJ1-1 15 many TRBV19 CASQAWAGKNTEAFF TGTGCCAGCCAAGCCTGGGCAGGGAAGAACACTGAAGCTTTCTTT
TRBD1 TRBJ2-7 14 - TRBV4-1 CASSQYRTGYEQYF TGCGCCAGCAGCCAATACCGGACAGGATACGAGCAGTACTTC
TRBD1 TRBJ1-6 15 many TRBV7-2 CASGSLGQPRSPLHF TGTGCCAGCGGCAGTTTGGGACAGCCCAGGTCACCCCTCCACTTT
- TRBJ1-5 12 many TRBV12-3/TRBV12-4 CASKVGDQPQHF TGTGCCAGTAAGGTGGGGGATCAGCCCCAGCATTTT
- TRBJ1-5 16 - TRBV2 CASSSHDRGGNQPQHF TGTGCCAGCAGCTCCCACGACCGGGGTGGAAATCAGCCCCAGCATTTT
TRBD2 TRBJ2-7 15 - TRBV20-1 CSAEAGGLGSYEQYF TGCAGTGCTGAAGCGGGAGGCCTGGGATCCTACGAGCAGTACTTC
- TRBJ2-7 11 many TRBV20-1 CSAREVYEQYF TGCAGTGCTAGGGAAGTCTACGAGCAGTACTTC
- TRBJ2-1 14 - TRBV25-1 CASSPPGLGNEQFF TGTGCCAGCAGTCCCCCAGGGTTAGGCAATGAGCAGTTCTTC
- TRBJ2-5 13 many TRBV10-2 CASSEITEGTQYF TGCGCCAGCAGTGAGATAACCGAGGGGACCCAGTACTTC
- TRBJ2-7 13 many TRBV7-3 CASSSKRGYEQYF TGTGCCAGCAGCTCAAAGAGGGGATACGAGCAGTACTTC
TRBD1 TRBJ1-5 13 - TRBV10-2 CASLDRAHQPQHF TGCGCCAGCCTGGACAGGGCCCATCAGCCCCAGCATTTT
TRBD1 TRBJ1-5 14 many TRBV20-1 CSIGQGGSNQPQHF TGCAGTATAGGACAGGGGGGTAGCAATCAGCCCCAGCATTTT